This T cell receptor (beta chain) was found in a study of T cells expressing NK-cell markers. This CDR3 has 14 amino acids. CDR1 and CDR2 (germline): LNHDA, SQIVND (reference sequence). For each CDR3 protein, TCRdb gives one entry from its re-call of the 5' RACE reads, without DNA. This sample's table has 500,000 to 700,000 distinct CDR3 sequences. The receptor comes from a man aged 18 to 29 in good health. V usage is TRBV19 and J usage is TRBJ2-2. Sequencing was carried out using blood T cells: a sorted CD56 or NKG2C T cell subset, CD4+ or CD8+ T cells, or bulk PBMC T cells (not recorded which). CDR3: CASRGPANTGELFF.